This entry features one TCR beta chain sequence. The target antigen is unknown. The sample originates from a study of CD8+ T cells in alopecia areata. Overall study: Tofacitinib administration to treated patients was oral, at 5 to 10 mg twice daily.

The CDR3 loop spans 15 amino acids. V lost 2 bases and J 1 base, leaving 6 bases between the germline ends. The germline V gene has CDR1 MNHEY and CDR2 SVGAGI. In each case, RNA was isolated and then reverse transcribed into cDNA as the sequencing template. TCRdb's copy holds only in-frame clones and misses some; the assay was immunoSEQ multiplex PCR. The table includes 75,000 to 80,000 clones, approximately 66% detected once. The treatment here: oral pan-JAK inhibitor, 5-10 mg twice daily. Study observations and caveats: Mouse data revealed clearer TCR sharing than patient data did, a gap possibly tied to HLA. As there was one nonresponder, how baseline CD8+ expansion relates to response remains uncertain.

The sequence was collected from a human donor with alopecia areata. The V gene is TRBV6-5, the J gene TRBJ2-6; D not resolved. The sample here was CD8+ T cells sorted from blood, taken at week 24, from a patient treated with tofacitinib. The CDR3 region is CASSYELSGANVLTF. The CDR3 DNA reads TGTGCCAGCAGTTACGAGTTATCTGGGGCCAACGTCCTGACTTTC.